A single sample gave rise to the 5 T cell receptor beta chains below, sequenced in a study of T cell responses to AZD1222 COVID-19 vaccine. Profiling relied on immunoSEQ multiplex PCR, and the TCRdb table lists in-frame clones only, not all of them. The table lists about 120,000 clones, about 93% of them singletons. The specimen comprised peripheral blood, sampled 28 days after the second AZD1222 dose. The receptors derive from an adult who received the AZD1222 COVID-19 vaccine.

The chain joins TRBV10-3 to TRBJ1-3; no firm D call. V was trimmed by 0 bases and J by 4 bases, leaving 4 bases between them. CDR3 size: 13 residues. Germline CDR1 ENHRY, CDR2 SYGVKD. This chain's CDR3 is CAISESVGNTIYF. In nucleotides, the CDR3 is TGTGCCATCAGTGAGTCGGTAGGAAACACCATATATTTT.

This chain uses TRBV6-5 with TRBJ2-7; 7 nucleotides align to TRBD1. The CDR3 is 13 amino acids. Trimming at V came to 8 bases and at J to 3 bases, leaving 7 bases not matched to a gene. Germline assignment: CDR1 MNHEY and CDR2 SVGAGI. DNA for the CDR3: TGTGCCAGCGGCTCCGGGACAGACTACGAGCAGTACTTC. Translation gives CASGSGTDYEQYF.

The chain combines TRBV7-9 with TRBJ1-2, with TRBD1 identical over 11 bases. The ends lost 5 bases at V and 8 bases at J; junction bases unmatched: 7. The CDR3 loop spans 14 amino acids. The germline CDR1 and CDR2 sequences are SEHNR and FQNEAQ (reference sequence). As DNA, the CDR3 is TGTGCCAGCAGCACGGGACAGGGGGTCGACGGCTACACCTTC. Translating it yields CASSTGQGVDGYTF.

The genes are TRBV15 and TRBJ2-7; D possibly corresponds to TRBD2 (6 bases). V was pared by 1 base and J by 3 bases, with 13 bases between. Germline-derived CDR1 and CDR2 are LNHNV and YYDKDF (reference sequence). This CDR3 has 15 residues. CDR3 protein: CATSRGQGGGYEQYF. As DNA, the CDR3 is TGTGCCACCAGCAGAGGGCAGGGAGGAGGCTACGAGCAGTACTTC.

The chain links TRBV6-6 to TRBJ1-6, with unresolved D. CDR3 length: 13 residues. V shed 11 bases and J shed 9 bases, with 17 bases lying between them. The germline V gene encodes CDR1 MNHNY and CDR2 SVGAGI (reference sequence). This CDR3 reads CAASWALGSPLHF. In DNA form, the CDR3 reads TGTGCCGCGTCTTGGGCGTTAGGTTCACCCCTCCACTTT.